A single sample is the source of the 2 T cell receptor beta chains below, sequenced in a study of immune evolution from preneoplasia to lung adenocarcinoma. The repertoire was sequenced with immunoSEQ multiplex PCR; TCRdb's copy has only in-frame clones and lacks some. The data contain 3,500 to 4,500 clones, 76% of them singletons. Sample: FFPE lung adenocarcinoma in situ tissue. The receptors were sampled from a person between 60 and 79 years old with lung adenocarcinoma.

The chain uses TRBV6-4 and TRBJ1-2; TRBD1 agrees at 8 bases. The germline CDR1 and CDR2 sequences are MRHNA and SNTAGT. J lost 7 bases, V lost 0 bases, and 4 bases had no gene match. The CDR3 runs 14 residues. The CDR3 region has the DNA TGTGCCAGCAGTGACTCGATTGACAGGGGTGGCTACACCTTC. Residues: CASSDSIDRGGYTF.

The chain joins TRBV7-2 to TRBJ2-5, with 9 bases identical to TRBD2. This CDR3 region has 14 residues. The V gene end was trimmed by 3 bases and the J gene end by 4 bases; junction bases not matched to a gene: 3. Germline V gene lookup returns CDR1 SGHTA and CDR2 FQGNSA. Here the CDR3 reads CASSFPSGAETQYF. CDR3 sequence (DNA): TGTGCCAGCAGCTTTCCTAGCGGGGCAGAGACCCAGTACTTC.